The 25 T cell receptor beta chains listed next were all sequenced from one sample in a study of cytomegalovirus exposure and HLA in healthy donors. Sequenced by immunoSEQ multiplex PCR; TCRdb stores in-frame clones only, minus some. The repertoire has about 21,000 clones, around 97% of them found once; the top ten carry 10%. Specimen: PBMCs. Source of these receptors: a man aged 30 to 39 in good health and CMV-seropositive.

This chain uses TRBV5-1 with TRBJ2-2; 14 bases are a match to TRBD2. The CDR3 consists of 16 residues. V shed 3 bases, J shed 8 bases, and the junction held 6 bases outside the gene matches. Germline V gene sequence: CDR1 SGHRS, CDR2 YFSETQ. The CDR3 is CASSWGTSGGLGELFF. The CDR3 DNA reads as TGCGCCAGCAGCTGGGGGACTAGCGGGGGCCTAGGGGAGCTGTTTTTT. Full variable domain (remainder filled in from reference TRBV5-1 and TRBJ2-2): KAGVTQTPRYLIKTRGQQVTLSCSPISGHRSVSWYQQTPGQGLQFLFEYFSETQRNKGNFPGRFSGRQFSNSRSEMNVSTLELGDSALYLCASSWGTSGGLGELFFGEGSRLTVL.

This clone was seen a handful of times. The chain is built from TRBV27 and TRBJ1-5; D is undetermined. Germline loops: CDR1 MNHEY, CDR2 SMNVEV (reference sequence). This CDR3 contains 15 residues. V was clipped by 0 bases and J by 3 bases, with 9 bases between them. The DNA for the CDR3 is TGTGCCAGCAGTTTATCCCGGGGTACCAATCAGCCCCAGCATTTT. Translating gives CASSLSRGTNQPQHF.

The V gene is TRBV10-3, the J gene TRBJ2-1, with TRBD2 matching 14 bases. CDR3 length equals 16 residues. The germline V gene has CDR1 ENHRY and CDR2 SYGVKD. The trim removed 11 bases at V and 10 bases at J, leaving 16 bases unmatched. In DNA form, the CDR3 reads TGTGCCGGCAGACCCCCGGGACTAGCGGGAGAGGAGGAGCAGTTCTTC. Its translation is CAGRPPGLAGEEEQFF.

This chain links TRBV18 with TRBJ2-2; TRBD2 aligns across 8 bases. Germline V lookup: CDR1 KGHSH, CDR2 LQKENI. The CDR3 sequence is 16 residues long. The ends lost 8 bases at V and 0 bases at J; junction bases unmatched: 8. The CDR3 DNA sequence: TGTGCCAGCCTCCCCCAGGGACTAGCGAACACCGGGGAGCTGTTTTTT. Encoded protein: CASLPQGLANTGELFF. Full variable domain (rest looked up from reference TRBV18 and TRBJ2-2): NAGVMQNPRHLVRRRGQEARLRCSPMKGHSHVYWYRQLPEEGLKFMVYLQKENIIDESGMPKERFSAEFPKEGPSILRIQQVVRGDSAAYFCASLPQGLANTGELFFGEGSRLTVL.

The chain carries TRBV5-1 and TRBJ1-2; 7 nucleotides agree with TRBD1. Trimming at V came to 4 bases and at J to 8 bases, leaving 23 bases not matched to a gene. The germline CDR1 and CDR2 sequences are SGHRS and YFSETQ. This CDR3 comprises 18 residues. Here the CDR3 DNA reads TGCGCCAGCAGCCTTAGGCTCGTGGGGGGACAGTTCCCCGGAGGCTACACCTTC. Translated, it gives CASSLRLVGGQFPGGYTF.

The rearrangement uses TRBV7-9 and TRBJ1-4; D is perhaps TRBD1 (5 bases). The V gene's germline CDR1 is SEHNR and CDR2 FQNEAQ (reference sequence). V lost 5 bases and J 7 bases, leaving 11 bases between the germline ends. The CDR3 length is 13 residues. CDR3 DNA sequence: TGTGCCAGCAGCCTTAACGGGGGTGAAAAACTGTTTTTT. It specifies CASSLNGGEKLFF.

The gene calls are TRBV28 and TRBJ2-2; D possibly corresponds to TRBD1 (5 bases). The CDR3 loop spans 16 amino acids. V dropped 6 bases and J dropped 5 bases, with 19 bases sitting between them. The germline gives CDR1 MDHEN, CDR2 SYDVKM. The CDR3 coding sequence is TGTGCCAGCAGCCAAAGGGTCCAGGGAAGGACCGGGGAGCTGTTTTTT. Translation gives CASSQRVQGRTGELFF.

The chain recombines TRBV28 with TRBJ1-5, with 7 positions matching TRBD1. The CDR3 sequence is 14 residues long. The germline CDR1 and CDR2 sequences are MDHEN and SYDVKM. J lost 6 bases, V lost 5 bases, and 7 bases had no gene match. The CDR3 loop reads CASSLRQGSQPQHF. The CDR3 DNA reads TGTGCCAGCAGTCTACGACAGGGAAGTCAGCCCCAGCATTTT.

The rearrangement links TRBV6-5 to TRBJ1-3; D gene unclear. Germline assignment: CDR1 MNHEY and CDR2 SVGAGI. The V end lost 5 bases, the J end lost 3 bases, and 11 bases lay between the germline ends. This CDR3 comprises 14 residues. The CDR3 coding sequence is TGTGCCAGCAGTACCTCGTCCGGTGGAAACACCATATATTTT. Its translation: CASSTSSGGNTIYF.

V and J are TRBV6-1 and TRBJ1-1; TRBD1 matches 8 bases. This CDR3 is 16 amino acids long. CDR1 is MNHNS, CDR2 SASEGT, per germline. Trimming cost V 1 base and J 0 bases; bases outside gene matches: 4. The CDR3 sequence is CASSEGTGNMNTEAFF. CDR3 nucleotide sequence: TGTGCCAGCAGTGAAGGGACAGGGAATATGAACACTGAAGCTTTCTTT.

The chain couples TRBV28 to TRBJ2-6, with 8 positions matching TRBD2. After removal of 6 bases from V and 2 bases from J, the junction contained 15 bases not matched to a gene. Germline assignment: CDR1 MDHEN and CDR2 SYDVKM. The CDR3 runs to 19 residues. The CDR3 sequence: CASSLEWGREGAGANVLTF. In DNA form, the CDR3 reads TGTGCCAGCAGCCTAGAATGGGGTCGGGAGGGCGCTGGGGCCAACGTCCTGACTTTC.

V is TRBV6-5 and J is TRBJ1-1, with 8 bases fitting TRBD1. V gave up 6 bases and J gave up 5 bases; unmatched junction bases: 8. The V gene's germline CDR1 is MNHEY and CDR2 SVGAGI. CDR3 length: 14 residues. The CDR3 DNA is TGTGCCAGCAGCCCGGACAGGGTCGGGACTGAAGCTTTCTTT. Its translation: CASSPDRVGTEAFF.

This clone was recorded once. The chain has TRBV5-1 and TRBJ2-2; 10 nucleotides line up with TRBD1. With V trimmed by 1 base and J by 7 bases, 13 bases remained unmatched. The length of the CDR3 is 18 residues. Germline V gene data show CDR1 as SGHRS and CDR2 as YFSETQ. The CDR3 loop is CASSLTGQGPGGDGELFF. The CDR3 DNA reads as TGCGCCAGCAGCTTGACGGGACAGGGGCCCGGAGGGGACGGGGAGCTGTTTTTT.

The J gene is TRBJ2-5, the V gene TRBV7-8, with TRBD2 identical over 10 bases. V shed 5 bases, J shed 5 bases, and the junction held 8 bases outside the gene matches. Germline CDR1 reads SGHVS; CDR2 reads FQNEAQ. This CDR3 is 15 amino acids long. The CDR3 region is CASSTASGRMETQYF. CDR3 coding DNA: TGTGCCAGCAGCACTGCTAGCGGGAGAATGGAGACCCAGTACTTC. Supplemented by reference TRBV7-8 and TRBJ2-5, the full variable domain reads GAGVSQSPRYKVAKRGQDVALRCDPISGHVSLFWYQQALGQGPEFLTYFQNEAQLDKSGLPSDRFFAERPEGSVSTLKIQRTQQEDSAVYLCASSTASGRMETQYFGPGTRLLVL.

The chain is built from TRBV28 and TRBJ2-3; 9 nucleotides agree with TRBD2. V lost 1 base to trimming and J lost 4 bases; unmatched junction nucleotides: 3. The CDR3 totals 15 residues. Germline loops: CDR1 MDHEN, CDR2 SYDVKM. The CDR3 region is CASSLLAGVSDTQYF. The CDR3 DNA reads as TGTGCCAGCAGTTTATTAGCGGGAGTCTCAGATACGCAGTATTTT.

The chain employs TRBV9 and TRBJ2-1, with TRBD2 identical over 10 bases. With 6 bases clipped from V and 5 bases from J, the junction kept 5 bases outside the gene matches. The germline gives CDR1 SGDLS, CDR2 YYNGEE. This CDR3 contains 14 residues. The chain's CDR3 is CASTAGGPHNEQFF. The CDR3 DNA reads as TGTGCCAGCACAGCGGGAGGGCCCCACAATGAGCAGTTCTTC.

This clone was seen once. The rearrangement links TRBV5-1 to TRBJ1-1; TRBD1 matches at 11 bases. The CDR3 is 16 residues long. Germline-derived CDR1 and CDR2 are SGHRS and YFSETQ. The J segment lost 4 bases and the V segment lost 4 bases, leaving 9 bases of the junction unmatched. The CDR3, as DNA: TGCGCCAGCAGCCCCCGGACAGGGGGCGCGTTCACTGAAGCTTTCTTT. It yields the protein CASSPRTGGAFTEAFF.

The chain recombines TRBV9 with TRBJ2-3; D is possibly TRBD2 (6 bases). Germline V gives CDR1 SGDLS, CDR2 YYNGEE. This CDR3 has 16 amino acids. Trimming took off 4 bases at V and 4 bases at J, with 19 bases between the two ends. CDR3 sequence: CASSPGLPRGSDTQYF. The CDR3, as DNA: TGTGCCAGCAGCCCAGGACTACCCCGAGGTTCAGATACGCAGTATTTT.

The chain is built from TRBV27 and TRBJ2-7; D possibly corresponds to TRBD1 (5 bases). Germline CDR1 and CDR2: MNHEY and SMNVEV (reference sequence). Between the trimmed V and J ends, which lost 6 bases and 1 base, there was a span of 22 bases. This CDR3 spans 17 amino acids. Here the CDR3 reads CASRPYLDSANSYEQYF. The CDR3 nucleotides are TGTGCCAGCAGACCCTACTTAGACAGCGCCAATTCCTACGAGCAGTACTTC.

CDR3 sequence: CASSDPSGGLYGYTF. The CDR3 DNA sequence: TGTGCCAGCAGTGATCCGTCGGGGGGGCTTTATGGCTACACCTTC. The chain combines TRBV25-1 with TRBJ1-2; weak D call: TRBD1 (6 bases). Germline V gene data show CDR1 as MGHDK and CDR2 as SYGVNS. This CDR3 has 15 residues. V lost 3 bases, J lost 5 bases, and 16 bases lay in between.

The gene calls are TRBV11-2 and TRBJ2-7, with D tentatively TRBD1 (5 bases). The V gene's germline CDR1 is SGHAT and CDR2 FQNNGV. This CDR3 region has 16 residues. Trimming took 4 bases from V and 2 from J, leaving 18 bases between them. The CDR3 nucleotides read TGTGCCAGCAGCTCCATCCGGACCCAGGGTCCCTACGAGCAGTACTTC. This sequence encodes CASSSIRTQGPYEQYF.

The chain is built from TRBV6-5 and TRBJ1-1; TRBD1 might be the D (6 bases). Trimming shortened V by 4 bases and J by 10 bases, and 19 bases separated the two germline ends. Germline values: CDR1 MNHEY, CDR2 SVGAGI. The CDR3 consists of 14 residues. CDR3 sequence (DNA): TGTGCCAGCAGTTCCCCGGACAGCTGGGGGAGAGCTTTCTTT. Protein: CASSSPDSWGRAFF.

The chain has TRBV9 and TRBJ2-7; D is unresolved. Trimming took 4 bases from V and 0 from J, leaving 8 bases between them. Looked up from germline, CDR1 is SGDLS and CDR2 is YYNGEE. The length of the CDR3 is 13 residues. CDR3 nucleotides: TGTGCCAGCAGCCCCCCGTCCTCCTACGAGCAGTACTTC. It encodes CASSPPSSYEQYF.

This sequence joins TRBV5-1 and TRBJ2-3, with a possible D match to TRBD1 (5 bases). V lost 2 bases, J lost 3 bases, and 16 bases lay in between. The CDR3 sequence is 16 residues long. In germline, CDR1 is SGHRS, CDR2 YFSETQ. CDR3 sequence (DNA): TGCGCCAGCAGCTTTCGCGGTGGGGCCCCTACAGATACGCAGTATTTT. As protein: CASSFRGGAPTDTQYF.

This chain joins TRBV10-2 and TRBJ2-2; D gene ambiguous. V was trimmed by 4 bases and J by 1 base, leaving 10 bases between them. The CDR3 is 15 residues long. Germline V gives CDR1 WSHSY, CDR2 SAAADI. CDR3: CASSVLVGNTGELFF. The CDR3 DNA is TGCGCCAGCAGTGTTTTAGTCGGGAACACCGGGGAGCTGTTTTTT.